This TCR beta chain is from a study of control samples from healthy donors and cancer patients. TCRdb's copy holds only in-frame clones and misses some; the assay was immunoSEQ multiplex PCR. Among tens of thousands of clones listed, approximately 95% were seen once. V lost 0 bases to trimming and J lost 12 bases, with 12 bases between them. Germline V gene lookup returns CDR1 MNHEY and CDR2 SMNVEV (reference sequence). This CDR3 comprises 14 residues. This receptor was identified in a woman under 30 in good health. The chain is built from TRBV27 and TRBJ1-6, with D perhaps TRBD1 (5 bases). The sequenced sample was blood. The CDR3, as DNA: TGTGCCAGCAGTTTATCGGGGGGTGGGGGACCCCTCCACTTT. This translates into CASSLSGGGGPLHF.